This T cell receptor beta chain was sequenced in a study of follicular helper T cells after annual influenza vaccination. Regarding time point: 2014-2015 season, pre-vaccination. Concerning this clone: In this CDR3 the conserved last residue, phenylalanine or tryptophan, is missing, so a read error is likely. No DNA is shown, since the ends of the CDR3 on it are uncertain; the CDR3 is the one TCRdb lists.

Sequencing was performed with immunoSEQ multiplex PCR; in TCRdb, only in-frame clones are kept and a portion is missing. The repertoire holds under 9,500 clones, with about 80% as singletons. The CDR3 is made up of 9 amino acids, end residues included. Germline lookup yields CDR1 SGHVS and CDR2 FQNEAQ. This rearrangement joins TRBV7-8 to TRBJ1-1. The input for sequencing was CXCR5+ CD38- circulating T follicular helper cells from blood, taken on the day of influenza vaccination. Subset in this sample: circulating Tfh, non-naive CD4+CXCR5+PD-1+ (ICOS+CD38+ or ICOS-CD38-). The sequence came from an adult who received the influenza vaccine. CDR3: CASSLTWTV.